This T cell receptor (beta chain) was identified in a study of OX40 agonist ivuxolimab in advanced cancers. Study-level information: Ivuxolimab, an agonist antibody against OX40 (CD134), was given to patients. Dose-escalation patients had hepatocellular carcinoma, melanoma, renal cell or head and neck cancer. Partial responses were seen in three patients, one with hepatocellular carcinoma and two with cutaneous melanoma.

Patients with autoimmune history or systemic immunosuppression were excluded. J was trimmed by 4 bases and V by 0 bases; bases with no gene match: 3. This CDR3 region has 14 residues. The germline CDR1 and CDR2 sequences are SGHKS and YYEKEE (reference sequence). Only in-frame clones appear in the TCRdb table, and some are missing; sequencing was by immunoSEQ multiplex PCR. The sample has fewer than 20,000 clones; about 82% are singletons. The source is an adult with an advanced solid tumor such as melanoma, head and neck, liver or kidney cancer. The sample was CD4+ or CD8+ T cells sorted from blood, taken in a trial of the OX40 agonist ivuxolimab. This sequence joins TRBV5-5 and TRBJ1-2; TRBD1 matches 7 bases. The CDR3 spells CASSLEQGFYGYTF. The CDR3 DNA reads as TGTGCCAGCAGCTTGGAACAGGGGTTCTATGGCTACACCTTC.